This T cell receptor beta chain derives from a study of OX40 agonist ivuxolimab in advanced cancers. Background for the entire study: Ivuxolimab was a fully human IgG2 agonistic monoclonal antibody targeting the costimulatory receptor OX40 (CD134). Intravenous ivuxolimab was administered to patients every 2 weeks at six dose levels: 0.01, 0.1, 0.3, 1.5, 3 and 10 mg/kg. Among the roughly 50 dose-escalation patients, approximately 20 had hepatocellular carcinoma, some 15 melanoma, 9 renal cell carcinoma and 9 head and neck cancer. A male proportion of around 80% and a mean age of roughly 58 years, ranging from 23 to 79, were recorded for the dose-escalation cohort. Patients were allowed to have had prior anti-PD-1, anti-PD-L1 or anti-CTLA-4 therapy, and roughly 40% of the dose-escalation patients had previously received checkpoint inhibitors. Partial responses were achieved by three dose-escalation patients, of whom one had hepatocellular carcinoma and two had cutaneous melanoma. Peripheral TCRbeta sequencing aimed to test whether ivuxolimab altered TCR sequence diversity and caused clonal T-cell expansion. The monotherapy dose-escalation portion (N ≈ 52 patients) of the phase I ivuxolimab trial is reported in the paper.

Patients with a history of autoimmune disease or receiving systemic immunosuppression were excluded from the trial. Peripheral blood for TCR sequencing was collected from all dose cohorts at baseline, on cycle 4 day 1, and on cycle 7 day 1. The samples were drawn from a first-in-human, open-label, multicenter phase I dose-escalation trial of ivuxolimab. Adults with locally advanced or metastatic head and neck squamous cell, hepatocellular, melanoma or renal cell carcinoma were enrolled in the trial. Before TCR sequencing, CD4+ T cells and CD8+ T cells were sorted from peripheral blood as separate populations. Genomic DNA was extracted from sorted cells for sequencing of the TCRbeta CDR3 region. The immunoSEQ Assay was used for sequencing of TCRbeta CDR3 regions. Not all clones reach the TCRdb copy of this immuneACCESS table, which keeps in-frame sequences only. Checked studies attribute under half of the gap to unresolved V genes and leave the rest unexplained. The sample data list about 89,000 clones, and approximately 90% of these were observed just once. Clones ranked in the top ten supply around 0.72% of the sample.

Concerning this clone: Which antigen it targets is not known. No clone much larger than this one lies a single base away; base qualities are absent.

Points the paper makes about the study in general: Low levels of normalized T-cell clonal expansion were also shown by some nonresponding patients. Partial responders in the 0.1-3.0 mg/kg groups had among the lowest normalized peripheral clonal expansion, especially among CD8+ T cells. Antigen specificity was not determined for the clonally expanded peripheral T cells. After ivuxolimab, more expanded clones were found on average in CD8+ T cells than in CD4+ T cells. At doses of 0.1 to 3.0 mg/kg, clonal expansion of both CD4+ and CD8+ blood T cells was observed from baseline to week 6.

The source of this sequence is an adult with an advanced solid tumor such as melanoma, head and neck, liver or kidney cancer. The source was CD4+ or CD8+ T cells sorted from blood, collected in a trial of the OX40 agonist ivuxolimab.

The DNA is as follows: TGCGCCAGCAGTTCGGGGACTAATGAAAAACTGTTTTTT. Its protein reads: CASSSGTNEKLFF. Recombination joined TRBV10-1 with TRBJ1-4, with the D gene call left open. Counted from cysteine to phenylalanine, this CDR3 has 13 amino acids. The entry retains the CDR3 DNA only, 39 bases that are in frame from base 1. CDR1 WNHNN and CDR2 SYGVQD are derived from the germline V gene (reference sequence). Trimming at the junction amounts to 5 bases on V and 2 bases on J, and the germline ends lie 6 bases apart.